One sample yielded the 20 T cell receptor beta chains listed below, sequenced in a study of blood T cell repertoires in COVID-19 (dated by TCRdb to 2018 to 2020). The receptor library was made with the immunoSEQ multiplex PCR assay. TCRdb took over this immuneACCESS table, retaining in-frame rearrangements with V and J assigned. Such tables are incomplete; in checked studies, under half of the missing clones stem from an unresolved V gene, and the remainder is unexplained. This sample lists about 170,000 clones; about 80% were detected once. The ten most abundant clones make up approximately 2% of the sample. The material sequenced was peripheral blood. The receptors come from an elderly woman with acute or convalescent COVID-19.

The CDR3 DNA follows: TGTGCCAGCAGCGTTGGGGCGGCGAACACCGGGGAGCTGTTTTTT. It specifies CASSVGAANTGELFF. The chain combines TRBV9 with TRBJ2-2; the D gene is possibly TRBD1 (5 bases). Per the germline V gene, CDR1 is SGDLS and CDR2 is YYNGEE. V gave up 2 bases and J gave up 0 bases, with 8 bases separating them. There are 15 residues in the CDR3.

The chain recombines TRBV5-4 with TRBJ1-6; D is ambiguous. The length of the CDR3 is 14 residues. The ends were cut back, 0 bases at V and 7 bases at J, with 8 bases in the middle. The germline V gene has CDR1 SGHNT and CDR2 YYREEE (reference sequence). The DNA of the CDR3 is TGTGCCAGCAGCTTGGCCACAGTGAATTCACCCCTCCACTTT. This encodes CASSLATVNSPLHF. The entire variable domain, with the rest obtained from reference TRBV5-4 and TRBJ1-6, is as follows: ETGVTQSPTHLIKTRGQQVTLRCSSQSGHNTVSWYQQALGQGPQFIFQYYREEENGRGNFPPRFSGLQFPNYSSELNVNALELDDSALYLCASSLATVNSPLHFGNGTRLTVT.

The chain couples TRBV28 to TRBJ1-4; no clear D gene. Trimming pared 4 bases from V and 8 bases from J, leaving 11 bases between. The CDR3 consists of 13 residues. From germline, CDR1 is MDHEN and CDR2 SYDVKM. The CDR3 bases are TGTGCCAGCAGTTCTACCTATCTAGAAAAACTGTTTTTT. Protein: CASSSTYLEKLFF.

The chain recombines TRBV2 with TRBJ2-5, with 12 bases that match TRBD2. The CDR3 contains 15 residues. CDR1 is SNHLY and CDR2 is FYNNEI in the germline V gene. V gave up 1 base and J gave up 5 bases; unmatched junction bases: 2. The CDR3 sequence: CASSEGLAGVETQYF. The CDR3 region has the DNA TGTGCCAGCAGTGAAGGACTAGCGGGGGTCGAGACCCAGTACTTC.

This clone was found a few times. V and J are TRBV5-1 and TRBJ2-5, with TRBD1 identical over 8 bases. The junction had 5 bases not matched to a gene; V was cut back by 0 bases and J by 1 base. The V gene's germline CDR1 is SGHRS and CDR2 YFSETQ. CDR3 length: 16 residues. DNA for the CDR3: TGCGCCAGCAGCTTGGTCGGGACAGGTCCCCAAGAGACCCAGTACTTC. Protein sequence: CASSLVGTGPQETQYF.

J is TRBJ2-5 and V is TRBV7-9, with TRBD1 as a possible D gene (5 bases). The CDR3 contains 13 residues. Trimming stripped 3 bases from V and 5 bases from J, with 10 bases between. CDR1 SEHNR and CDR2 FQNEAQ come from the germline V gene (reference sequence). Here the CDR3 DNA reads TGTGCCAGCAGCTTCAGGGTCGGGGAGACCCAGTACTTC. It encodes CASSFRVGETQYF.

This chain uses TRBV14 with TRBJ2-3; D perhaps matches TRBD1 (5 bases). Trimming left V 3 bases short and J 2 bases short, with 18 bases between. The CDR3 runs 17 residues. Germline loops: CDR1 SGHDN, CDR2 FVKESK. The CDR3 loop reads CASSHPNRATDTDTQYF. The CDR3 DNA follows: TGTGCCAGCAGCCACCCGAACCGGGCGACAGACACAGATACGCAGTATTTT.

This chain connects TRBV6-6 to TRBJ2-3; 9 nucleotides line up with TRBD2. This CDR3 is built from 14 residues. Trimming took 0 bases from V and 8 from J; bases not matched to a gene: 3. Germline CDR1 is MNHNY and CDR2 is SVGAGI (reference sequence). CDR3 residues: CASSYSAGGATQYF. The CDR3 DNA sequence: TGTGCCAGCAGTTACTCTGCGGGGGGGGCTACGCAGTATTTT.

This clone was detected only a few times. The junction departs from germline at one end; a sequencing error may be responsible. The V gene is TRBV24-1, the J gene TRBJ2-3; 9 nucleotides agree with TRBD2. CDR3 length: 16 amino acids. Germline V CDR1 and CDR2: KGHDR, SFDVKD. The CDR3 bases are TGTGCCACCAGTGAAGTCGGAGCGGGGGGCACCGATACGCAGTATTTT. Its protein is CATSEVGAGGTDTQYF.

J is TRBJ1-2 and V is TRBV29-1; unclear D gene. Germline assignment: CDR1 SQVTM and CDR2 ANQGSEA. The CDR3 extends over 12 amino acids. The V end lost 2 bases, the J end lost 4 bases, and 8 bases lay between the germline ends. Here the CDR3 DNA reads TGCAGCGTTGAAAATGGGAGCTATGGCTACACCTTC. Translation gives CSVENGSYGYTF.

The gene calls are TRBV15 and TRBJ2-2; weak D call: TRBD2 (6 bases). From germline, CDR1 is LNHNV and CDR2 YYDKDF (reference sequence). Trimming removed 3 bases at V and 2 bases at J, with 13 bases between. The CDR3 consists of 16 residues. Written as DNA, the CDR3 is TGTGCCACCAGCAGTCCGGGACTCCAAAACACCGGGGAGCTGTTTTTT. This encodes CATSSPGLQNTGELFF.

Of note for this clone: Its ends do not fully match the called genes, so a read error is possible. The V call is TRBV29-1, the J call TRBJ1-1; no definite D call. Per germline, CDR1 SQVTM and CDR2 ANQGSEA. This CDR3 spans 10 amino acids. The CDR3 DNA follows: TGCAGCGTCGAGAACGCTGAAGCTTTCTTT. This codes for CSVENAEAFF.

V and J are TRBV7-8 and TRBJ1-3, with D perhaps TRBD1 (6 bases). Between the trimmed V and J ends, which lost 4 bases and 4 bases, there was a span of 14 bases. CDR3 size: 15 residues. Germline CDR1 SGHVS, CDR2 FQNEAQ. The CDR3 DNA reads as TGTGCCAGCAGCTACTCCGGGACACTAGGAAACACCATATATTTT. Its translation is CASSYSGTLGNTIYF.

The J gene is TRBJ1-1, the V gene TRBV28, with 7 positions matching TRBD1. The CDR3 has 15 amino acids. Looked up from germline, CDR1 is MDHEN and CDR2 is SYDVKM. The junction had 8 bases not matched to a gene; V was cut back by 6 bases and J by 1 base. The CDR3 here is CASSSQGVQNTEAFF. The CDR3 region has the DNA TGTGCCAGCAGCTCCCAGGGGGTTCAGAACACTGAAGCTTTCTTT. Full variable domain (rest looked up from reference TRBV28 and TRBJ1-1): DVKVTQSSRYLVKRTGEKVFLECVQDMDHENMFWYRQDPGLGLRLIYFSYDVKMKEKGDIPEGYSVSREKKERFSLILESASTNQTSMYLCASSSQGVQNTEAFFGQGTRLTVV.

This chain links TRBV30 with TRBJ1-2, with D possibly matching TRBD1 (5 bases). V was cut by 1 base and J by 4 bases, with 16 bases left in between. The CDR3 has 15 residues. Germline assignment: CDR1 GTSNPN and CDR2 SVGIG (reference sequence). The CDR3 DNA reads TGTGCCTGGAGTGGGGGTCTTGGGGCGGCCTATGGCTACACCTTC. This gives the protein CAWSGGLGAAYGYTF.

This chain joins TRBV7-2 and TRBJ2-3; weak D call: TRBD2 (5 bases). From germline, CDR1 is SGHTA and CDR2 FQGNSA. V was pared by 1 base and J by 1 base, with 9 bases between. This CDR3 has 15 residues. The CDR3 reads CASSLGVLGTDTQYF. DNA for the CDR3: TGTGCCAGCAGCTTAGGGGTACTAGGCACAGATACGCAGTATTTT.

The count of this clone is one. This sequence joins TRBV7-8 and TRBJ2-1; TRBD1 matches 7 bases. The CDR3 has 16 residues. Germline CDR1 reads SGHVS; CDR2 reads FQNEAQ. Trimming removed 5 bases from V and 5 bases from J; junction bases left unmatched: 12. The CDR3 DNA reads TGTGCCAGCAGCCGTTACACAGGGGAAGGGGACAATGAGCAGTTCTTC. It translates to CASSRYTGEGDNEQFF.

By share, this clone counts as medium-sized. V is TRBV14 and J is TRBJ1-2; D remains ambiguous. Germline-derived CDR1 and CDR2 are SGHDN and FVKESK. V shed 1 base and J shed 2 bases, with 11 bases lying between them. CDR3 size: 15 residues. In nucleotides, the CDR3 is TGTGCCAGCAGCCAAGTTGAGGGTTGGAACTATGGCTACACCTTC. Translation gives CASSQVEGWNYGYTF.

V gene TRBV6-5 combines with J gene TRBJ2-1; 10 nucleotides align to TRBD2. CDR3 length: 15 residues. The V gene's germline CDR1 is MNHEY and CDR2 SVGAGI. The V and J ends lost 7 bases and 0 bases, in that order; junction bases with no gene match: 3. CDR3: CASKGLAASYNEQFF. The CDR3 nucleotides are TGTGCCAGCAAAGGACTAGCGGCCTCCTACAATGAGCAGTTCTTC.

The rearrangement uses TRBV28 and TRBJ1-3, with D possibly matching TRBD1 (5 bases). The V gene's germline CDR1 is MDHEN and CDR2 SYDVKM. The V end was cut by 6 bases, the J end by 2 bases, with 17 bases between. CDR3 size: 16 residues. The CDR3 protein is CASRLSQGGPGNTIYF. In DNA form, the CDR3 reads TGTGCCAGCAGACTCTCCCAGGGAGGGCCTGGAAACACCATATATTTT.